The present T cell receptor beta chain was sequenced within a study of blood T cell repertoires in COVID-19. At the level of the study: Italy, Spain and the United States were the sources of the convalescent and acute COVID-19 samples. The analysed material was cDNA or gDNA that came from T cells, B-cell-depleted T cells, or PBMCs.

V trimming: 0 bases; J trimming: 7 bases; junction bases outside the gene matches: 9. Germline CDR1 is MNHEY and CDR2 is SVGEGT. The CDR3 covers 16 residues. This clone was counted only a few times. Authors' processing steps: Amplification from reference gene primers served as the basis for estimated nucleated cell counts. Clones were read by immunoSEQ multiplex PCR, and TCRdb kept only the in-frame ones, dropping some. The DNA gave D and trimming, while V, J and clone size come from that table. The data show roughly 200,000 clones, 80% to 90% seen once. The chain couples TRBV6-2 or TRBV6-3 to TRBJ1-5, with TRBD1 matching 7 bases. The source material was peripheral blood. This sequence originates from a man aged 55-75 years who had recovered from COVID-19. The CDR3 DNA follows: TGTGCCAGCAGTTACTCTCAGGGGGGCAAGATGCAGCCCCAGCATTTT. Its protein product is CASSYSQGGKMQPQHF.